This record concerns one T cell receptor beta chain sequence. Its specificity is not known. This sample stems from a study of cytomegalovirus exposure and HLA in healthy donors. Study results and caveats: The authors confirmed in vitro that a few CMV-associated chains were specific for CMV antigens. Clonal expansion, a later analysis showed, was greater in HLA-associated TCR beta chains than in equally common others.

The primer mix had 60 Vbeta and 13 Jbeta primers. The table came from immunoSEQ multiplex PCR; TCRdb's copy has only in-frame clones and leaves some out. The table shows over 100,000 clones, with nearly 80% occurring only once. Germline V CDR1 and CDR2: SEHNR, FQNEAQ (reference sequence). J gave up 3 bases and V 11 bases, and 8 bases lay outside the gene matches. CDR3 length: 16 residues. The chain combines TRBV7-9 with TRBJ2-1, with 15 bases that match TRBD2. The TCR originated in a woman aged 30 to 39 in good health and CMV-seropositive. The specimen sequenced was PBMCs. DNA for the CDR3: TGTGCCTTTCCGGGACTAGCGGGGGGAGGCTACAATGAGCAGTTCTTC. Protein product: CAFPGLAGGGYNEQFF.